The entry below gives a single T cell receptor (beta chain) sequence along with its context. The sample belongs to a study of PD-L1 blockade in urothelial cancer. The time point is: peripheral blood 6 weeks after treatment start. Urothelial carcinoma affected the patients, and it was locally advanced or metastatic. Sequencing used immunoSEQ multiplex PCR; TCRdb keeps in-frame clones, though not all of them. The sample consists of about 40,000 clones, approximately 86% of them appearing once. Germline loops: CDR1 MGHRA, CDR2 YSYEKL. The V segment lost 5 bases and the J segment 1 base; nucleotides outside the gene matches: 7. The CDR3 is 15 amino acids.

The gene calls are TRBV4-1 and TRBJ1-1; the match to TRBD1 covers 7 bases. This clonotype was obtained from a man aged 55 to 70 with urothelial cancer. Here the sequenced sample was PBMCs, taken around atezolizumab (anti-PD-L1) treatment. CDR3 bases: TGCGCCAGCAGCAAGCCGGGACAGCAGAACACTGAAGCTTTCTTT. This gives the protein CASSKPGQQNTEAFF.